This T cell receptor (beta chain) was obtained from a study of shared clonotypes between healthy human individuals. The CDR3 is made up of 18 amino acids. In germline, CDR1 is SGHAT, CDR2 FQNNGV. Trimming took off 2 bases at V and 1 base at J, with 21 bases between the two ends. Study observations and caveats: Clonotypes that were shared across a few donors made up around 5% of naive CD4 clonotypes.

Worth noting for this clone: Its antigen remains unidentified.

Donors comprised only Caucasian adults living in Nashville, Tennessee. The protocol was immunoSEQ multiplex PCR, while the TCRdb copy is restricted to in-frame clones and leaves out a portion. The data show some 580,000 clones, more than 95% seen once. The chain is built from TRBV11-2 and TRBJ2-7; no reliable D call. The sequencing sample was made of naive CD4+ T cells sorted from blood. Subset described: CD45RA+ positively selected. The clonotype originates from a woman in her twenties or thirties in good health. DNA of the CDR3: TGTGCCAGCAGCTTACCCCCACGACTTGCGGCTATATCCTACGAGCAGTACTTC. The encoded protein is CASSLPPRLAAISYEQYF.